Below are 30 T cell receptor beta chains sequenced from a single sample in a study of TIL therapy for anti-PD-1-resistant metastatic lung cancer. Described time point: pre-treatment sample, taken before nivolumab and TIL therapy. Pleural nodules or supraclavicular lymph nodes made up most of the excised metastases sampled. Sequencing used immunoSEQ v3. Clones were sequenced by immunoSEQ multiplex PCR, and TCRdb holds only the in-frame ones, with some missing. The sample yields some 13,000 clones, approximately 72% seen once. The material was tumor tissue, obtained at baseline. All receptors derive from a woman aged 25 to 80 with non-small cell lung cancer.

This clone was detected a few times. This chain joins TRBV15 and TRBJ2-7; D could derive from TRBD1 or TRBD2 (5 bases each). Trimming shortened V by 0 bases and J by 2 bases, and 14 bases separated the two germline ends. The CDR3 has 16 amino acids. Germline V gene lookup returns CDR1 LNHNV and CDR2 YYDKDF (reference sequence). The CDR3 protein is CATSRDPQGATYEQYF. The CDR3 nucleotides are TGTGCCACCAGCAGAGATCCCCAGGGAGCCACCTACGAGCAGTACTTC.

Only a few counts were recorded for this clone. The J gene is TRBJ2-7, the V gene TRBV10-3, with a tentative D call TRBD1 (6 bases). CDR3 length: 11 amino acids. Germline assignment: CDR1 ENHRY and CDR2 SYGVKD. V lost 11 bases to trimming and J lost 5 bases, with 13 bases between them. This chain's CDR3 is CAVSTGNEQYF. The DNA for the CDR3 is TGTGCCGTAAGCACAGGGAACGAGCAGTACTTC.

This clone showed up just a few times. This chain uses TRBV6-5 with TRBJ2-2, with 7 bases identical to TRBD1. The CDR3 is 14 amino acids. Germline lookup yields CDR1 MNHEY and CDR2 SVGAGI. V was pared by 6 bases and J by 10 bases, with 11 bases of the junction left unmatched. The CDR3 DNA sequence: TGTGCCAGCAGGTCCCACTTAGGGACAGTGGAGCTGTTTTTT. Translation gives CASRSHLGTVELFF.

V gene TRBV29-1 combines with J gene TRBJ2-7; D may be TRBD1 or TRBD2 (5 bases each). Germline CDR1 reads SQVTM; CDR2 reads ANQGSEA. Trimming took off 6 bases at V and 9 bases at J, with 18 bases between the two ends. The CDR3 totals 12 residues. The CDR3 is CSVAWQGRAQYF. The CDR3 DNA follows: TGCAGCGTAGCCTGGCAGGGACGGGCGCAGTACTTC.

The rearrangement uses TRBV29-1 and TRBJ2-7, with D hard to call. Between the trimmed V and J ends, which lost 5 bases and 2 bases, there was a span of 13 bases. The CDR3 length is 13 residues. Germline loops: CDR1 SQVTM, CDR2 ANQGSEA. Here the CDR3 reads CSVPGRYTYEQYF. The CDR3 DNA follows: TGCAGCGTTCCGGGCAGGTATACCTACGAGCAGTACTTC.

This chain uses TRBV5-1 with TRBJ1-3; no definite D call. The V gene's germline CDR1 is SGHRS and CDR2 YFSETQ. This CDR3 is 13 amino acids long. Deletions cut 2 bases from V and 8 bases from J, with 11 bases between. DNA of the CDR3: TGCGCCAGCAGCTTCGGGAACACAGACACCATATATTTT. Its protein is CASSFGNTDTIYF.

The chain joins TRBV6-4 to TRBJ2-1; D is possibly TRBD1 (5 bases). With 5 bases removed from V and 10 bases from J, the gap between germline ends came to 15 bases. The germline V gene encodes CDR1 MRHNA and CDR2 SNTAGT. CDR3 length: 13 amino acids. CDR3 coding DNA: TGTGCCAGCAGTTTAGGGGAACGGTACGAGCAGTTCTTC. This encodes CASSLGERYEQFF.

The chain combines TRBV30 with TRBJ1-5; no clear D. Trimming took off 2 bases at V and 4 bases at J, with 15 bases between the two ends. The CDR3 has 15 amino acids. Germline CDR1 GTSNPN, CDR2 SVGIG (reference sequence). The CDR3 nucleotides read TGTGCCTGGAGTCCCTGGGCAGGAGAAAATCAGCCCCAGCATTTT. It encodes CAWSPWAGENQPQHF.

The chain employs TRBV29-1 and TRBJ2-1, with unresolved D. Germline V gene sequence: CDR1 SQVTM, CDR2 ANQGSEA. V lost 4 bases, J lost 9 bases, and 10 bases lay in between. The CDR3 loop spans 11 amino acids. CDR3 amino acids: CSVGVEGEQFF. The CDR3 coding sequence is TGCAGCGTTGGGGTTGAAGGTGAGCAGTTCTTC.

By sample fraction, this clone is medium-sized. The chain has TRBV11-2 and TRBJ1-1; D uncertain. V was cut by 0 bases and J by 7 bases, with 9 bases left in between. The germline V gene has CDR1 SGHAT and CDR2 FQNNGV. This CDR3 is 13 amino acids long. In DNA, the CDR3 is TGTGCCAGCAGCTTAGATCGGGCAGATGAAGCTTTCTTT. Its translation is CASSLDRADEAFF.

This clone was seen more than once but under ten times. The CDR3 nucleotides are TGTGCCAGCCAGGCAGGACATGAGCAGTTCTTC. As protein: CASQAGHEQFF. The chain carries TRBV5-6 and TRBJ2-1; D unresolved. Germline CDR1 and CDR2: SGHDT and YYEEEE. Trimming pared 7 bases from V and 8 bases from J, leaving 10 bases between. The CDR3 extends over 11 amino acids.

This clone is labeled as large. J is TRBJ2-1 and V is TRBV28, with TRBD2 matching 15 bases. Germline assignment: CDR1 MDHEN and CDR2 SYDVKM. J gave up 9 bases and V 5 bases, and 14 bases lay outside the gene matches. This CDR3 spans 18 amino acids. CDR3 loop: CASSLWTSGRAGEGEQFF. CDR3 bases: TGTGCCAGCAGTCTCTGGACTAGCGGGAGGGCCGGCGAGGGTGAGCAGTTCTTC.

The gene calls are TRBV9 and TRBJ2-3; D not certain. V lost 1 base, J lost 2 bases, and 2 bases lay in between. The CDR3 runs to 12 residues. The germline V gene has CDR1 SGDLS and CDR2 YYNGEE. CDR3: CASSVLTDTQYF. CDR3 bases: TGTGCCAGCAGCGTACTCACAGATACGCAGTATTTT.

This rearrangement joins TRBV5-1 to TRBJ1-1; D perhaps matches TRBD1 (6 bases). Germline CDR1 is SGHRS and CDR2 is YFSETQ. The CDR3 runs 14 residues. Trimming cost V 8 bases and J 2 bases, with 16 bases left between them. The CDR3 sequence: CASQSQGRNTEAFF. For the CDR3, the DNA is TGCGCCAGTCAATCACAGGGAAGAAACACTGAAGCTTTCTTT.

The rearrangement uses TRBV7-6 and TRBJ1-5; the D is unclear. The CDR3 has 16 residues. CDR1 SGHVS and CDR2 FNYEAQ come from the germline V gene. Between the trimmed V and J ends, which lost 1 base and 3 bases, there was a span of 13 bases. The CDR3 loop is CASSLGSGPINQPQHF. CDR3 bases: TGTGCCAGCAGCTTAGGGAGCGGGCCCATCAATCAGCCCCAGCATTTT.

This clone was picked up a small number of times. This chain uses TRBV27 with TRBJ1-2; no firm D call. The CDR3 totals 12 residues. V was clipped by 8 bases and J by 4 bases, with 11 bases between them. Germline V lookup: CDR1 MNHEY, CDR2 SMNVEV (reference sequence). CDR3 DNA: TGTGCCAGCGGGGTCGGGAGCTATGGCTACACCTTC. Its translation: CASGVGSYGYTF.

This clone has a handful of counts. The J gene is TRBJ1-5, the V gene TRBV27, with TRBD1 matching over 10 bases. This CDR3 has 14 residues. The V gene end was trimmed by 5 bases and the J gene end by 5 bases; junction bases not matched to a gene: 3. Germline CDR1 reads MNHEY; CDR2 reads SMNVEV (reference sequence). CDR3 sequence reads: CASSPGTGDQPQHF. The CDR3 DNA sequence: TGTGCCAGCAGTCCCGGGACAGGGGATCAGCCCCAGCATTTT.

The chain links TRBV4-2 to TRBJ1-2; D is possibly TRBD1 (5 bases). The germline V gene encodes CDR1 LGHNA and CDR2 YNFKEQ. Between the trimmed V and J ends, which lost 0 bases and 5 bases, there was a span of 13 bases. The CDR3 runs to 15 residues. CDR3 loop: CASSQEQRGEYGYTF. The CDR3 nucleotides read TGTGCCAGCAGCCAAGAACAACGGGGGGAGTATGGCTACACCTTC.

The J gene is TRBJ2-5, the V gene TRBV7-9; D is unclear. Between the trimmed V and J ends, which lost 2 bases and 3 bases, there was a span of 10 bases. CDR3 length: 14 amino acids. Germline loops: CDR1 SEHNR, CDR2 FQNEAQ (reference sequence). The CDR3: CASSLFSGEETQYF. DNA for the CDR3: TGTGCCAGCAGCTTATTTAGTGGGGAAGAGACCCAGTACTTC.

This rearrangement joins TRBV2 to TRBJ2-2; a weak D match, TRBD1 (5 bases). V shed 4 bases and J shed 5 bases, with 8 bases lying between them. The germline V gene encodes CDR1 SNHLY and CDR2 FYNNEI. This CDR3 has 13 residues. The CDR3 is CASSVQGTGELFF. The CDR3 bases are TGTGCCAGCAGTGTCCAGGGTACCGGGGAGCTGTTTTTT.

This CDR3 reads CASSEVGVAGYTF. In DNA form, the CDR3 reads TGTGCCAGCAGTGAAGTAGGAGTAGCTGGCTACACCTTC. This sequence joins TRBV2 and TRBJ1-2; D not certain. With 1 base removed from V and 7 bases from J, the gap between germline ends came to 10 bases. Germline assignment: CDR1 SNHLY and CDR2 FYNNEI. The CDR3 runs 13 residues.

The chain recombines TRBV7-8 with TRBJ2-5, with TRBD2 as a possible D gene (5 bases). From germline, CDR1 is SGHVS and CDR2 FQNEAQ. The CDR3 runs 15 residues. Between the trimmed V and J ends, which lost 2 bases and 2 bases, there was a span of 12 bases. This chain's CDR3 is CASSLLSGKQETQYF. CDR3 DNA: TGTGCCAGCAGCTTACTTTCGGGGAAACAAGAGACCCAGTACTTC.

The rearrangement links TRBV6-1 to TRBJ1-3; D perhaps matches TRBD1 (6 bases). The V end was cut by 11 bases, the J end by 3 bases, with 20 bases between. Germline V lookup: CDR1 MNHNS, CDR2 SASEGT. The CDR3 loop spans 15 amino acids. In nucleotides, the CDR3 is TGTGCCGGGGGAAGTTGGGGGGCTCTTGGAAACACCATATATTTT. As protein: CAGGSWGALGNTIYF.

This clone showed up just a few times. CDR3 protein: CASSEARQGGRSPLHF. CDR3 nucleotide sequence: TGTGCCAGCAGTGAAGCGCGGCAGGGCGGGCGTTCACCCCTCCACTTT. V is TRBV6-1 and J is TRBJ1-6; D is possibly TRBD1 (5 bases). Germline V gives CDR1 MNHNS, CDR2 SASEGT. V lost 0 bases and J 9 bases, leaving 15 bases between the germline ends. This CDR3 region has 16 residues.

The sample holds a few counts of this clone. This chain connects TRBV11-2 to TRBJ1-4, with 9 bases matching TRBD1. Germline lookup yields CDR1 SGHAT and CDR2 FQNNGV. The CDR3 is 14 amino acids. V dropped 5 bases and J dropped 6; count of bases not matched to a gene: 4. In DNA, the CDR3 is TGTGCCAGCAGCCCGGGACAGGGAGATGAAAAACTGTTTTTT. Encoded protein: CASSPGQGDEKLFF.

This sequence joins TRBV6-5 and TRBJ2-5; unclear D gene. Trimming shortened V by 5 bases and J by 5 bases, and 9 bases separated the two germline ends. This CDR3 is built from 12 residues. Germline CDR1 MNHEY, CDR2 SVGAGI. CDR3 DNA: TGTGCCAGCAGTCCCGCGAGGGAGACCCAGTACTTC. Its protein is CASSPARETQYF.

This chain connects TRBV7-2 to TRBJ2-3; D remains ambiguous. CDR3 length: 14 residues. Trimming stripped 5 bases from V and 6 bases from J, with 15 bases between. CDR1 and CDR2 from the germline V gene are SGHTA and FQGNSA. CDR3 region: CASSTLGRADTQYF. In DNA, the CDR3 is TGTGCCAGCAGCACTCTCGGACGGGCGGATACGCAGTATTTT. Together with reference TRBV7-2 and TRBJ2-3, the CDR3 gives the full variable domain: GAGVSQSPSNKVTEKGKDVELRCDPISGHTALYWYRQSLGQGLEFLIYFQGNSAPDKSGLPSDRFSAERTGGSVSTLTIQRTQQEDSAVYLCASSTLGRADTQYFGPGTRLTVL.

This chain uses TRBV28 with TRBJ2-3; D gene unclear. Germline CDR1 MDHEN, CDR2 SYDVKM. The CDR3 is 13 residues long. V was cut by 3 bases and J by 1 base, with 5 bases left in between. CDR3: CASSFRGTDTQYF. The CDR3 DNA is TGTGCCAGCAGTTTTAGGGGCACAGATACGCAGTATTTT.

The sample holds a few counts of this clone. The V gene is TRBV7-9, the J gene TRBJ2-3; D is unresolved. The germline CDR1 and CDR2 sequences are SEHNR and FQNEAQ (reference sequence). Trimming shortened V by 1 base and J by 0 bases, and 5 bases separated the two germline ends. The length of the CDR3 is 14 residues. CDR3: CASSLDKSTDTQYF. The CDR3 coding sequence is TGTGCCAGCAGCTTAGACAAGAGCACAGATACGCAGTATTTT.

This chain uses TRBV4-3 with TRBJ1-6, with 11 nucleotides matching TRBD1. The germline CDR1 and CDR2 sequences are LGHNA and YSLEER. CDR3 length equals 17 residues. V lost 4 bases and J lost 1; bases outside the gene matches: 3. Here the CDR3 DNA reads TGCGCCAGCAGCCGCCGGGACAGGGGGTCCTATAATTCACCCCTCCACTTT. It translates to CASSRRDRGSYNSPLHF.